This T cell receptor (beta chain) was observed in a study of blood T cell repertoires in COVID-19. Produced via immunoSEQ multiplex PCR; TCRdb's table is partial and in-frame only. The profile shows around 370,000 clones, roughly 90% of them singletons. This CDR3 has 14 residues. Germline CDR1 is DFQATT and CDR2 is SNEGSKA (reference sequence). The ends lost 3 bases at V and 2 bases at J; junction bases unmatched: 6. The chain has TRBV20-1 and TRBJ1-2, with 7 positions matching TRBD1. The TCR was taken from a woman in her 70s with COVID-19, enrolled during active disease. Sequenced: peripheral blood. The CDR3 sequence is CSASGGQVNYGYTF. CDR3 bases: TGCAGTGCTAGTGGTGGACAGGTGAACTATGGCTACACCTTC.